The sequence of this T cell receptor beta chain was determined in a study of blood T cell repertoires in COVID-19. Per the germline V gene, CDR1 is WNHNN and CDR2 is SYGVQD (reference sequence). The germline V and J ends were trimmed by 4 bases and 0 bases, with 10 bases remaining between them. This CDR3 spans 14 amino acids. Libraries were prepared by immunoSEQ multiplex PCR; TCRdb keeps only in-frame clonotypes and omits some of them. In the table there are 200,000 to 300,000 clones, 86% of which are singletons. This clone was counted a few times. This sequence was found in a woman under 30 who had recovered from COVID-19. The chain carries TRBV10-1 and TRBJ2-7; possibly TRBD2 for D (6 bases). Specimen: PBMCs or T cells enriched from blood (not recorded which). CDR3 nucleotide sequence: TGCGCCAGCAGTGCCGCGGGGAGCTCCTACGAGCAGTACTTC. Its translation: CASSAAGSSYEQYF.